One and the same sample provided the 20 T cell receptor beta chains below, sequenced in a study of T-cell reconstitution after alpha-beta-depleted transplantation in children. TCRbeta library construction was performed incorporating unique molecular identifiers. Each CDR3 protein gets one entry after TCRdb re-called the PCR reads with MiXCR. The sample comprises about 230,000 distinct CDR3 sequences, approximately 12% of which are singletons, and about 2.6% rests with the top ten. This material consisted of PBMCs from the stem cell graft donor, taken from the stem cell graft. These receptors all come from a human donor who donated a stem cell graft to a child with acute lymphoblastic leukemia.

This clonotype has at least ten counts. Here the CDR3 DNA reads TGTGCCAGCAGACAATTCTCCCGCCAGGATTATAGCAATCAGCCCCAGCATTTT. It codes for CASRQFSRQDYSNQPQHF. This chain uses TRBV27 with TRBJ1-5; D is unclear. There are 18 residues in the CDR3. V was pared by 6 bases and J by 0 bases, with 21 bases between. Germline-derived CDR1 and CDR2 are MNHEY and SMNVEV (reference sequence).

Many counts were recorded for this clonotype. The chain couples TRBV12-3 or TRBV12-4 to TRBJ2-5, with D possibly matching TRBD2 (5 bases). Trimming cost V 3 bases and J 5 bases, with 13 bases left between them. This CDR3 has 14 amino acids. Here the CDR3 reads CASSFRGSGETQYF. CDR3 in DNA: TGTGCCAGCAGTTTCCGGGGTTCTGGGGAGACCCAGTACTTC.

This clonotype was observed at least ten times. This rearrangement joins TRBV10-3 to TRBJ2-1; no firm D call. The CDR3 is made up of 12 amino acids. V shed 3 bases and J shed 6 bases, with 6 bases lying between them. Germline loops: CDR1 ENHRY, CDR2 SYGVKD. CDR3 sequence: CAISEWSNEQFF. CDR3 coding DNA: TGTGCCATCAGTGAATGGAGCAATGAGCAGTTCTTC.

The chain is built from TRBV12-3 or TRBV12-4 and TRBJ1-5, with D hard to call. CDR3 length: 15 amino acids. Trimming shortened V by 1 base and J by 0 bases, and 7 bases separated the two germline ends. Written as DNA, the CDR3 is TGTGCCAGCAGTTTAGGGCTTTCTAGCAATCAGCCCCAGCATTTT. It yields the protein CASSLGLSSNQPQHF.

The V gene is TRBV7-2, the J gene TRBJ1-1; the D gene is possibly TRBD1 (6 bases). This CDR3 is 17 amino acids long. CDR1 is SGHTA and CDR2 is FQGNSA in the germline V gene. Trimming pared 5 bases from V and 0 bases from J, leaving 19 bases between. The CDR3 protein is CASSPIGGGQMNTEAFF. CDR3 bases: TGTGCCAGCAGCCCCATTGGGGGGGGACAAATGAACACTGAAGCTTTCTTT.

Comment on this clonotype: Given a much more abundant clone one base away, this may be a read error. This chain connects TRBV12-3 or TRBV12-4 to TRBJ2-2; a possible D gene is TRBD2 (5 bases). Deletions cut 6 bases from V and 5 bases from J, with 13 bases between. The CDR3 is 14 amino acids. Written as DNA, the CDR3 is TGTGCCAGCAGGCGGGTCACCAAAACCGGGGAGCTGTTTTTT. It specifies CASRRVTKTGELFF.

This clonotype was picked up many times. This rearrangement joins TRBV6-2 or TRBV6-3 to TRBJ2-7; D may be TRBD2 (5 bases). The CDR3 totals 14 residues. Deletions cut 6 bases from V and 0 bases from J, with 12 bases between. Looked up from germline, CDR1 is MNHEY and CDR2 is SVGEGT. In nucleotides, the CDR3 is TGTGCCAGCAGGGGTGAGGGATCCTCCTACGAGCAGTACTTC. It codes for CASRGEGSSYEQYF.

This clonotype showed up many times. The chain links TRBV28 to TRBJ2-5, with D tentatively TRBD1 (6 bases). Germline loops: CDR1 MDHEN, CDR2 SYDVKM. The CDR3 covers 14 residues. V lost 1 base, J lost 4 bases, and 10 bases lay in between. CDR3 amino acids: CASSLLDSGETQYF. Written as DNA, the CDR3 is TGTGCCAGCAGTTTATTGGACAGCGGAGAGACCCAGTACTTC.

This clonotype was seen ten or more times. This chain links TRBV5-1 with TRBJ1-1; no reliable D call. CDR1 SGHRS and CDR2 YFSETQ come from the germline V gene. Trimming cost V 6 bases and J 3 bases, with 12 bases left between them. The CDR3 has 13 amino acids. In nucleotides, the CDR3 is TGCGCCAGCACCCTCCGCAGAGACACTGAAGCTTTCTTT. Translation gives CASTLRRDTEAFF.

This clonotype was observed many times. This chain uses TRBV10-3 with TRBJ2-2; TRBD2 matches 8 bases. Germline lookup yields CDR1 ENHRY and CDR2 SYGVKD. The V and J ends lost 3 bases and 3 bases, in that order; junction bases with no gene match: 15. The CDR3 totals 19 residues. The CDR3 DNA reads as TGTGCCATCAGTGATTTGGCGGGGGGCCCGAAGTCATACACCGGGGAGCTGTTTTTT. Protein product: CAISDLAGGPKSYTGELFF.

The table lists this clonotype with many counts. The chain uses TRBV29-1 and TRBJ1-2; 10 positions agree with TRBD1. With 5 bases clipped from V and 6 bases from J, the junction kept 3 bases outside the gene matches. CDR3 length equals 12 residues. Germline lookup yields CDR1 SQVTM and CDR2 ANQGSEA. Here the CDR3 reads CSVPGTGDGYTF. The CDR3 region has the DNA TGCAGCGTTCCCGGGACAGGGGATGGCTACACCTTC.

The chain combines TRBV12-3 or TRBV12-4 with TRBJ2-7, with a tentative D call TRBD1 (7 bases). The CDR3 runs to 12 residues. The V and J ends lost 6 bases and 6 bases respectively, with 12 bases between them. CDR3 amino acids: CASRPQGGEQYF. CDR3 nucleotide sequence: TGTGCCAGCAGGCCCCAGGGGGGCGAGCAGTACTTC.

This clonotype was seen many times. The chain couples TRBV7-2 to TRBJ1-2; a weak D match, TRBD1 (5 bases). The CDR3 totals 13 residues. Deletions cut 5 bases from V and 4 bases from J, with 11 bases between. Germline assignment: CDR1 SGHTA and CDR2 FQGNSA. The CDR3 region is CASSPARGYGYTF. Here the CDR3 DNA reads TGTGCCAGCAGCCCCGCAAGGGGCTATGGCTACACCTTC.

There are a few counts of this clonotype. The J gene is TRBJ2-5, the V gene TRBV7-9; D remains ambiguous. The germline V gene encodes CDR1 SEHNR and CDR2 FQNEAQ (reference sequence). The CDR3 is 9 amino acids. V was shortened by 8 bases and J by 4 bases, with 2 bases between the two germline ends. The CDR3 DNA sequence: TGTGCCAGCGGAGAGACCCAGTACTTC. This translates into CASGETQYF.

As regards this clonotype: This clone may be a read error of a much larger clone one base away. The rearrangement uses TRBV29-1 and TRBJ1-2; TRBD1 agrees at 8 bases. This CDR3 region has 12 residues. Germline V gives CDR1 SQVTM, CDR2 ANQGSEA. For the CDR3, the DNA is TGCAGCGTTGACAGGGGGCAACTTGGCTACGCCTTC. Translation gives CSVDRGQLGYAF.

Many counts were recorded for this clonotype. The chain carries TRBV28 and TRBJ2-7; 12 bases fit TRBD2. The V gene's germline CDR1 is MDHEN and CDR2 SYDVKM. CDR3 size: 14 residues. V shed 6 bases and J 1 base; nucleotides not matched to a gene: 1. The CDR3 DNA is TGTGCCAGCAGGACTAGCGGGGGTTCCTACGAGCAGTACTTC. Translated, it gives CASRTSGGSYEQYF.

Only a few counts were recorded for this clonotype. The chain employs TRBV7-9 and TRBJ2-7; tentative D call: TRBD2 (5 bases). This CDR3 has 16 residues. V was cut by 4 bases and J by 0 bases, with 16 bases left in between. The germline CDR1 and CDR2 sequences are SEHNR and FQNEAQ (reference sequence). The CDR3, as DNA: TGTGCCAGCAGCTCCCTAGCTTCAGGAACCTCCTACGAGCAGTACTTC. Encoded protein: CASSSLASGTSYEQYF.

This clonotype turned up a few times. The CDR3 DNA reads TGTGCCAGCAGCACCCCCGGGAGACACCAAGAGACCCAGTACTTC. Translated, it gives CASSTPGRHQETQYF. V usage is TRBV5-4 and J usage is TRBJ2-5; TRBD2 might be the D (6 bases). CDR3 length: 15 residues. The germline V gene has CDR1 SGHNT and CDR2 YYREEE (reference sequence). V lost 4 bases and J 0 bases, leaving 13 bases between the germline ends.

This clonotype was seen repeatedly, ten times or more. Here the CDR3 DNA reads TGTGCCAGCAGTTATACGGTGAACACTGAAGCTTTCTTT. Translated: CASSYTVNTEAFF. The chain is built from TRBV6-5 and TRBJ1-1; D unclear. V lost 3 bases, J lost 0 bases, and 5 bases lay in between. This CDR3 is built from 13 residues. Germline assignment: CDR1 MNHEY and CDR2 SVGAGI.

In its sample, this clonotype was seen many times. This rearrangement joins TRBV12-3 or TRBV12-4 to TRBJ1-4, with 7 nucleotides matching TRBD1. Unmatched junction bases numbered 9, after V lost 7 bases and J lost 7 bases. This CDR3 is built from 14 residues. The CDR3 here is CASKWTGQAEKLFF. In DNA, the CDR3 is TGTGCCAGCAAATGGACAGGCCAAGCTGAAAAACTGTTTTTT.